Sequencing of this TCR beta chain was carried out in a study of shared clonotypes between healthy human individuals. In its sample, this clone was seen once. Its cognate antigen is unknown. Within the sample, other DNA sequences also encode this same CDR3. CDR3 length equals 15 residues. Trimming cost V 6 bases and J 5 bases; bases outside gene matches: 6. The germline CDR1 and CDR2 sequences are MNHEY and SVGAGI. Whole-study findings and limits: Deeper or shallower sequencing was expected to change how clonotypes are shared among donors.

The repertoire was sequenced with immunoSEQ multiplex PCR; TCRdb's copy has only in-frame clones and lacks some. This table has around 2.3 million clones, nearly 97% appearing once. The TCR comes from a man younger than 35 in good health. The V and J genes are TRBV6-5 and TRBJ2-2; TRBD1 matches 10 bases. The specimen was naive CD4+ T cells sorted from blood. Described subset: CD45RA+ positively selected. Here the CDR3 reads CASRAGTGVTGELFF. For the CDR3, the DNA is TGTGCCAGCAGGGCCGGGACAGGGGTTACCGGGGAGCTGTTTTTT.